The clone carrying this TCR beta chain has just a few counts. Its antigen is as yet unknown. Other DNA sequences in this specimen translate into the identical CDR3. This table comes from immunoSEQ multiplex PCR, and its TCRdb copy is limited to in-frame clones, with some not included. This sample has about 140,000 clones, with 75% to 85% found just once. This specimen comes from a study of cytotoxic CD8 clonotypes in ibrutinib-treated CLL. Across the whole study: Partial responses totalled roughly 25 and complete responses 2; after median around six years, 14 remained remitted and approximately twelve progressed. The average sample held roughly 250,000 productive templates and fewer than 100,000 productive rearrangements. Study-level findings and limits: Rare overall, public clonotypes shrank or held steady under therapy. At progression, clonality fell back toward baseline after rising at ibrutinib response.

Trimming shortened V by 7 bases and J by 0 bases, and 3 bases separated the two germline ends. Germline V lookup: CDR1 SGHTA, CDR2 FQGTGA. The CDR3 runs 12 residues. The chain recombines TRBV7-3 with TRBJ2-2; unclear D gene. This receptor was obtained from a human donor with chronic lymphocytic leukemia. The material was PBMCs, obtained after 36 months of ibrutinib treatment. The CDR3 sequence is CASTSNTGELFF. CDR3 in DNA: TGTGCCAGCACCTCGAACACCGGGGAGCTGTTTTTT.